Following are 22 T cell receptor beta chains from one sample sequenced in a study of CD8 T cells in ankylosing spondylitis. TCRdb ran MiXCR on the 5' RACE reads and lists one entry per CDR3 protein. Of 380,000 or so distinct CDR3 sequences listed, about 20% were seen once; the top ten hold about an eighth. The sequenced material came from blood, either unsorted or a sorted T cell fraction (not recorded which). These receptors originate from a male donor with ankylosing spondylitis or in good health (not recorded which).

This clonotype appeared a few times. The rearrangement joins TRBV24-1 to TRBJ2-5, with 8 bases that match TRBD1. The trim removed 12 bases at V and 2 bases at J, leaving 13 bases unmatched. The germline gives CDR1 KGHDR, CDR2 SFDVKD. The CDR3 sequence is 15 residues long. The CDR3 loop is CAQADRGKYQETQYF. DNA of the CDR3: TGTGCCCAGGCCGACAGGGGAAAATATCAAGAGACCCAGTACTTC.

This clonotype showed up just a few times. V is TRBV12-3 or TRBV12-4 and J is TRBJ2-5; D possibly corresponds to TRBD2 (6 bases). This CDR3 has 14 residues. V was shortened by 6 bases and J by 3 bases, with 14 bases between the two germline ends. The CDR3 DNA reads as TGTGCCAGCAGCCCAGCCTCGGGGGAAGAGACCCAGTACTTC. It yields the protein CASSPASGEETQYF.

In this sample, this clonotype turned up a few times. This chain connects TRBV24-1 to TRBJ2-3; D call uncertain. The germline V gene encodes CDR1 KGHDR and CDR2 SFDVKD. V was shortened by 5 bases and J by 3 bases, with 5 bases between the two germline ends. The CDR3 length is 12 residues. Here the CDR3 DNA reads TGTGCCACCAGTGTCTCGACAGATACGCAGTATTTT. It yields the protein CATSVSTDTQYF.

This clonotype has only a few counts. This chain links TRBV6-1 with TRBJ2-2, with TRBD2 matching over 9 bases. Germline V CDR1 and CDR2: MNHNS, SASEGT. V lost 6 bases and J lost 0; bases outside the gene matches: 5. The CDR3 length is 16 residues. CDR3 loop: CASRTSGGPNTGELFF. The DNA of the CDR3 is TGTGCCAGCAGAACGAGCGGGGGGCCGAACACCGGGGAGCTGTTTTTT.

This clonotype came up a few times. V usage is TRBV2 and J usage is TRBJ2-3; D remains unclear. CDR1 and CDR2 (germline): SNHLY, FYNNEI. V was cut by 7 bases and J by 2 bases, with 22 bases left in between. The CDR3 is made up of 17 amino acids. In DNA, the CDR3 is TGTGCCAGCACCCGCGTGGACCGAGCCGATTACACAGATACGCAGTATTTT. Translating it yields CASTRVDRADYTDTQYF. The full variable domain, completed using reference TRBV2 and TRBJ2-3, is EPEVTQTPSHQVTQMGQEVILRCVPISNHLYFYWYRQILGQKVEFLVSFYNNEISEKSEIFDDQFSVERPDGSNFTLKIRSTKLEDSAMYFCASTRVDRADYTDTQYFGPGTRLTVL.

This clonotype was counted a single time. The V call is TRBV7-9, the J call TRBJ2-7; D tentatively fits TRBD1 or TRBD2 (5 bases each). Per the germline V gene, CDR1 is SEHNR and CDR2 is FQNEAQ (reference sequence). V gave up 7 bases and J gave up 2 bases, with 15 bases separating them. This CDR3 contains 14 residues. CDR3 sequence (DNA): TGTGCCAGCACTCCCCGGGGCAGAGCCTACGAGCAGTACTTC. This gives the protein CASTPRGRAYEQYF.

As concerns this clonotype: This may be a read error, as it is one base from a much larger clone. V usage is TRBV6-1 and J usage is TRBJ2-2; either TRBD1 or TRBD2 may supply D (5 bases each). The V end was cut by 7 bases, the J end by 0 bases, with 12 bases between. This CDR3 is 15 amino acids long. Germline V CDR1 and CDR2: MNHNS, SASEGT. DNA for the CDR3: TGTGCCAGCACCCTCCGGGGCACGAACACCGGGGAGCTGTTTTTT. As protein: CASTLRGTNTGELFF.

The V and J genes are TRBV29-1 and TRBJ2-2; 10 bases match TRBD1. This CDR3 has 15 residues. Germline-derived CDR1 and CDR2 are SQVTM and ANQGSEA. Losses at the gene ends were 3 bases for V and 5 bases for J; bases not matched to a gene: 6. In DNA form, the CDR3 reads TGCAGCGTTGACCTAGGGACAGGGGAGACCGGGGAGCTGTTTTTT. It codes for CSVDLGTGETGELFF.

This chain uses TRBV12-3 or TRBV12-4 with TRBJ2-1; 7 bases are a match to TRBD1. The CDR3 is 12 amino acids. V lost 8 bases and J lost 4; bases outside the gene matches: 2. The CDR3 sequence: CASGTAYNEQFF. DNA of the CDR3: TGTGCCAGCGGGACAGCGTACAATGAGCAGTTCTTC.

This clonotype showed up just once. The chain links TRBV29-1 to TRBJ2-1; perhaps TRBD1 as D (8 bases). Trimming took off 3 bases at V and 7 bases at J, with 16 bases between the two ends. The germline CDR1 and CDR2 sequences are SQVTM and ANQGSEA. The CDR3 is made up of 14 amino acids. Here the CDR3 reads CSVDFGGDRNEQFF. In nucleotides, the CDR3 is TGCAGCGTTGACTTTGGGGGGGACAGGAATGAGCAGTTCTTC.

Only a few counts were recorded for this clonotype. The rearrangement uses TRBV27 and TRBJ2-1, with 8 nucleotides matching TRBD1. V lost 3 bases to trimming and J lost 8 bases; unmatched junction nucleotides: 9. The CDR3 spans 15 residues. Germline V lookup: CDR1 MNHEY, CDR2 SMNVEV (reference sequence). This CDR3 is CASSLDRDSLYEQFF. In DNA form, the CDR3 reads TGTGCCAGCAGTTTGGACAGGGATAGTCTCTATGAGCAGTTCTTC.

The gene calls are TRBV20-1 and TRBJ2-5; possible D gene TRBD1, 5 bases. The CDR3 is made up of 12 amino acids. The germline V gene encodes CDR1 DFQATT and CDR2 SNEGSKA (reference sequence). The ends were cut back, 8 bases at V and 5 bases at J, with 15 bases in the middle. The CDR3 sequence is CSHTGLGETQYF. In DNA form, the CDR3 reads TGCAGTCACACAGGATTGGGGGAGACCCAGTACTTC.

This chain links TRBV29-1 with TRBJ2-3; the D call may be TRBD1 or TRBD2 (5 bases each). V gave up 6 bases and J gave up 2 bases, with 18 bases separating them. From germline, CDR1 is SQVTM and CDR2 ANQGSEA. The CDR3 contains 15 residues. CDR3 DNA sequence: TGCAGCGTGTCCGGGGCGAATGAGAACACAGATACGCAGTATTTT. Protein sequence: CSVSGANENTDTQYF.

This clonotype has only a few counts. V and J are TRBV7-9 and TRBJ2-7; no clear D gene. CDR1 and CDR2 (germline): SEHNR, FQNEAQ (reference sequence). Trimming took 8 bases from V and 5 from J, leaving 7 bases between them. CDR3 length: 10 residues. The CDR3 region has the DNA TGTGCCAGCGGGCCCCACGAGCAGTACTTC. Translated: CASGPHEQYF.

The chain carries TRBV12-5 and TRBJ2-3, with D perhaps TRBD2 (6 bases). CDR1 and CDR2 from the germline V gene are LGHNT and FRNRAP. The V gene lost 7 bases and the J gene lost 2 bases, with 19 bases spanning the gap. This CDR3 region has 16 residues. Here the CDR3 reads CASAFPRGLVTDTQYF. The CDR3 DNA sequence: TGTGCTAGTGCTTTTCCCCGGGGACTGGTCACAGATACGCAGTATTTT. The full variable domain, rest sourced from reference TRBV12-5 and TRBJ2-3, is DARVTQTPRHKVTEMGQEVTMRCQPILGHNTVFWYRQTMMQGLELLAYFRNRAPLDDSGMPKDRFSAEMPDATLATLKIQPSEPRDSAVYFCASAFPRGLVTDTQYFGPGTRLTVL.

The V and J genes are TRBV6-1 and TRBJ2-7; D ambiguous. The CDR3 sequence is 16 residues long. The germline gives CDR1 MNHNS, CDR2 SASEGT. Trimming left V 3 bases short and J 2 bases short, with 17 bases between. Here the CDR3 DNA reads TGTGCCAGCAGTGACCTTTTAGGGAAGAGTCCCTACGAGCAGTACTTC. Its translation is CASSDLLGKSPYEQYF.

The gene calls are TRBV29-1 and TRBJ2-1; D is possibly TRBD1 or TRBD2 (6 bases each). The CDR3 sequence is 13 residues long. Germline V CDR1 and CDR2: SQVTM, ANQGSEA. V lost 2 bases and J lost 7, with 12 bases in between. CDR3 sequence reads: CSVESGATNEQFF. The CDR3 DNA is TGCAGCGTTGAATCGGGGGCGACGAATGAGCAGTTCTTC.

This clonotype was counted many times. CDR3 coding DNA: TGTGCCAGCAGTGCTAGGGATGGGGCCTACAATGAGCAGTTCTTC. Amino acid sequence: CASSARDGAYNEQFF. The chain combines TRBV6-4 with TRBJ2-1; no definite D call. The CDR3 runs 15 residues. Germline assignment: CDR1 MRHNA and CDR2 SNTAGT. V was pared by 4 bases and J by 2 bases, with 12 bases between.

The sample holds a few counts of this clonotype. The chain is built from TRBV7-8 and TRBJ2-7; D could derive from TRBD1 or TRBD2 (5 bases each). Germline CDR1 is SGHVS and CDR2 is FQNEAQ. The V and J ends lost 5 bases and 3 bases respectively, with 14 bases between them. This CDR3 contains 14 residues. The CDR3 sequence is CASSPGTNHYEQYF. The CDR3 region has the DNA TGTGCCAGCAGCCCCGGGACGAACCACTACGAGCAGTACTTC.

Only a few counts were recorded for this clonotype. The chain links TRBV7-9 to TRBJ2-2; TRBD2 matches 7 bases. With V trimmed by 4 bases and J by 9 bases, 11 bases remained unmatched. The germline gives CDR1 SEHNR, CDR2 FQNEAQ (reference sequence). This CDR3 has 15 amino acids. In nucleotides, the CDR3 is TGTGCCAGCAGCTCGGCGGGGGACCAACACCGGGAGCTGTTTTTT. This translates into CASSSAGDQHRELFF.

This clonotype appeared a few times. The chain carries TRBV20-1 and TRBJ2-1; D is uncertain. V was shortened by 1 base and J by 2 bases, with 9 bases between the two germline ends. Germline V lookup: CDR1 DFQATT, CDR2 SNEGSKA (reference sequence). The CDR3 spans 14 residues. Here the CDR3 reads CSARGTTTYNEQFF. The CDR3, as DNA: TGCAGTGCTAGAGGGACGACAACCTACAATGAGCAGTTCTTC.

The chain recombines TRBV25-1 with TRBJ1-3; the D gene is possibly TRBD1 (6 bases). V was clipped by 5 bases and J by 0 bases, with 17 bases between them. Looked up from germline, CDR1 is MGHDK and CDR2 is SYGVNS. This CDR3 region has 17 residues. The chain's CDR3 is CASSPTPVGASGNTIYF. The CDR3 DNA follows: TGTGCCAGCAGTCCCACCCCCGTGGGGGCCTCTGGAAACACCATATATTTT. The whole variable domain, filled in from reference TRBV25-1 and TRBJ1-3, reads EADIYQTPRYLVIGTGKKITLECSQTMGHDKMYWYQQDPGMELHLIHYSYGVNSTEKGDLSSESTVSRIRTEHFPLTLESARPSHTSQYLCASSPTPVGASGNTIYFGEGSWLTVV.